One sample yielded the 32 T cell receptor beta chains listed below, sequenced in a study of OX40 agonist ivuxolimab in advanced cancers. The method was immunoSEQ multiplex PCR; TCRdb's version includes in-frame clones alone and lacks a portion of them. The table has around 53,000 clones, 93% seen once. This material consisted of CD4+ or CD8+ T cells sorted from blood, taken in a trial of the OX40 agonist ivuxolimab. Receptors were obtained from an adult with an advanced solid tumor such as melanoma, head and neck, liver or kidney cancer.

Here the CDR3 reads CASSQELVISGTGYNEQFF. DNA of the CDR3: TGCGCCAGCAGCCAAGAACTCGTTATTAGCGGGACCGGCTACAATGAGCAGTTCTTC. The chain recombines TRBV4-3 with TRBJ2-1; TRBD2 matches at 8 bases. The J segment lost 3 bases and the V segment lost 0 bases, leaving 13 bases of the junction unmatched. The germline V gene has CDR1 LGHNA and CDR2 YSLEER. This CDR3 contains 19 residues.

The rearrangement links TRBV27 to TRBJ2-5, with 10 bases that match TRBD2. The germline V gene encodes CDR1 MNHEY and CDR2 SMNVEV (reference sequence). V gave up 6 bases and J gave up 5 bases; unmatched junction bases: 21. This CDR3 has 19 residues. CDR3 sequence: CASSFGGGGSGRVHETQYF. The DNA of the CDR3 is TGTGCCAGCAGCTTCGGAGGCGGGGGAAGCGGGAGGGTGCACGAGACCCAGTACTTC.

On this clone itself: The same CDR3 arises from other DNA sequences in this sample as well. The chain is built from TRBV4-3 and TRBJ2-7, with TRBD1 identical over 9 bases. This CDR3 contains 14 residues. Looked up from germline, CDR1 is LGHNA and CDR2 is YSLEER. After removal of 3 bases from V and 2 bases from J, the junction contained 2 bases not matched to a gene. CDR3 coding DNA: TGCGCCAGCAGCCAGGGGACAGGGCCCTACGAGCAGTACTTC. Its protein is CASSQGTGPYEQYF.

The chain employs TRBV4-3 and TRBJ2-1, with D perhaps matching TRBD1 (6 bases). Per the germline V gene, CDR1 is LGHNA and CDR2 is YSLEER. V lost 3 bases and J 6 bases, leaving 18 bases between the germline ends. The CDR3 covers 16 residues. DNA of the CDR3: TGCGCCAGCAGCCAGAGAATAACAGGGAAGCGCAATGAGCAGTTCTTC. It codes for CASSQRITGKRNEQFF.

The V gene is TRBV7-3, the J gene TRBJ2-3; 8 bases agree with TRBD1. This CDR3 spans 15 amino acids. CDR1 is SGHTA and CDR2 is FQGTGA in the germline V gene. Trimming removed 5 bases from V and 2 bases from J; junction bases left unmatched: 6. The CDR3 protein is CASSGGQGTTDTQYF. The CDR3 nucleotides are TGTGCCAGCAGCGGAGGACAGGGTACCACAGATACGCAGTATTTT.

V usage is TRBV9 and J usage is TRBJ2-3, with TRBD2 identical over 10 bases. The CDR3 is made up of 17 amino acids. Trimming cost V 1 base and J 1 base; bases outside gene matches: 6. The germline V gene has CDR1 SGDLS and CDR2 YYNGEE. The CDR3 region is CASSVKVGTSGTDTQYF. CDR3 bases: TGTGCCAGCAGCGTAAAGGTCGGGACTAGCGGCACAGATACGCAGTATTTT.

The CDR3 loop reads CASSLGGLNNQPQHF. The CDR3 DNA sequence: TGTGCCAGCAGCCTAGGGGGGTTAAACAATCAGCCCCAGCATTTT. The chain carries TRBV11-2 and TRBJ1-5, with D perhaps matching TRBD1 (6 bases). The CDR3 runs to 15 residues. With 5 bases removed from V and 3 bases from J, the gap between germline ends came to 14 bases. Per germline, CDR1 SGHAT and CDR2 FQNNGV.

This clone appeared a single time. The V gene is TRBV11-3, the J gene TRBJ2-1; the D gene could be TRBD1 or TRBD2 (6 bases each). The V and J ends lost 8 bases and 1 base respectively, with 18 bases between them. Looked up from germline, CDR1 is SGHNT and CDR2 is YENEEA. The CDR3 is 16 amino acids. The CDR3 bases are TGTGCCAGCGGGGGGCTTAGCTATTCGTCCTACAATGAGCAGTTCTTC. Residues: CASGGLSYSSYNEQFF.

The CDR3 sequence is CSVDLTSGNNEQFF. DNA for the CDR3: TGCAGCGTTGATTTAACTAGCGGGAACAATGAGCAGTTCTTC. The chain has TRBV29-1 and TRBJ2-1, with TRBD2 identical over 10 bases. This CDR3 has 14 residues. Trimming at V came to 3 bases and at J to 5 bases, leaving 4 bases not matched to a gene. Germline-derived CDR1 and CDR2 are SQVTM and ANQGSEA.

The chain has TRBV9 and TRBJ2-1, with 11 bases that match TRBD2. V shed 0 bases and J 7 bases; nucleotides not matched to a gene: 12. The CDR3 is 18 amino acids. The germline gives CDR1 SGDLS, CDR2 YYNGEE. The CDR3 DNA reads as TGTGCCAGCAGCGTAGGAGGTAGCGGGAGGGCCATTGCGAATGAGCAGTTCTTC. Translated: CASSVGGSGRAIANEQFF.

CDR3 sequence: CASSIGRRELFF. The CDR3 DNA reads as TGTGCCAGTAGTATTGGGCGTCGGGAGCTGTTTTTT. V and J are TRBV19 and TRBJ2-2; D gene ambiguous. CDR1 and CDR2 from the germline V gene are LNHDA and SQIVND (reference sequence). The germline V and J ends were trimmed by 3 bases and 9 bases, with 8 bases remaining between them. The CDR3 runs 12 residues.

The CDR3 loop is CASSQGRVALRYEQYF. DNA for the CDR3: TGTGCCAGCAGTCAGGGGAGGGTAGCGTTAAGGTACGAGCAGTACTTC. The V call is TRBV28, the J call TRBJ2-7; tentative D call: TRBD2 (7 bases). Germline V gene data show CDR1 as MDHEN and CDR2 as SYDVKM. The CDR3 covers 16 residues. V shed 5 bases and J shed 4 bases, with 21 bases lying between them.

This clone was observed a few times. The chain uses TRBV5-6 and TRBJ2-7; perhaps TRBD2 as D (5 bases). The ends were cut back, 4 bases at V and 2 bases at J, with 16 bases in the middle. This CDR3 has 15 residues. Germline assignment: CDR1 SGHDT and CDR2 YYEEEE. The CDR3 coding sequence is TGTGCCAGCAGCCCCTTTGGGAGCGGCCCCTACGAGCAGTACTTC. Residues: CASSPFGSGPYEQYF.

The chain is built from TRBV15 and TRBJ1-5, with D possibly TRBD1 on 5 matching bases. Germline V gives CDR1 LNHNV, CDR2 YYDKDF (reference sequence). CDR3 length equals 13 residues. V was pared by 9 bases and J by 3 bases, with 12 bases between. This CDR3 reads CATRGETNQPQHF. The DNA of the CDR3 is TGTGCCACGCGGGGCGAGACCAATCAGCCCCAGCATTTT.

The chain is built from TRBV28 and TRBJ2-7, with D possibly being TRBD1 (5 bases). V was shortened by 5 bases and J by 6 bases, with 14 bases between the two germline ends. The length of the CDR3 is 13 residues. The germline gives CDR1 MDHEN, CDR2 SYDVKM. The DNA for the CDR3 is TGTGCCAGCAGTACAAACACAGGTCTCGAGCAGTACTTC. Its translation: CASSTNTGLEQYF.

The DNA for the CDR3 is TGCGCCAGCAGTACAGGGAGGACTAAATACATTCAGTACTTC. Its protein product is CASSTGRTKYIQYF. The rearrangement links TRBV5-1 to TRBJ2-4; either TRBD1 or TRBD2 may fit D (6 bases each). The CDR3 length is 14 residues. In germline, CDR1 is SGHRS, CDR2 YFSETQ. V shed 5 bases and J shed 8 bases, with 17 bases lying between them. The variable domain in full, with the rest retrieved from reference TRBV5-1 and TRBJ2-4, is KAGVTQTPRYLIKTRGQQVTLSCSPISGHRSVSWYQQTPGQGLQFLFEYFSETQRNKGNFPGRFSGRQFSNSRSEMNVSTLELGDSALYLCASSTGRTKYIQYFGAGTRLSVL.

V is TRBV6-5 and J is TRBJ2-7; maybe TRBD1 (5 bases). Per germline, CDR1 MNHEY and CDR2 SVGAGI. The CDR3 is 12 residues long. Deletions cut 7 bases from V and 0 bases from J, with 7 bases between. In DNA form, the CDR3 reads TGTGCCAGCACTCAGGGCTCCTACGAGCAGTACTTC. It specifies CASTQGSYEQYF.

V gene TRBV28 combines with J gene TRBJ1-3; 7 positions agree with TRBD1. CDR3 length equals 14 residues. The germline V gene has CDR1 MDHEN and CDR2 SYDVKM. V was clipped by 4 bases and J by 4 bases; unmatched bases: 4. The CDR3 is CASSWDSSGNTIYF. The DNA of the CDR3 is TGTGCCAGCAGTTGGGACAGCTCAGGAAACACCATATATTTT. The whole variable domain, filled in from reference TRBV28 and TRBJ1-3, reads DVKVTQSSRYLVKRTGEKVFLECVQDMDHENMFWYRQDPGLGLRLIYFSYDVKMKEKGDIPEGYSVSREKKERFSLILESASTNQTSMYLCASSWDSSGNTIYFGEGSWLTVV.

This clone appeared once. This chain uses TRBV25-1 with TRBJ2-7; TRBD1 might be the D (6 bases). The CDR3 consists of 14 residues. CDR1 MGHDK and CDR2 SYGVNS come from the germline V gene. V lost 0 bases to trimming and J lost 5 bases, with 11 bases between them. The CDR3 region is CASSEYNRDDEQYF. The CDR3 coding sequence is TGTGCCAGCAGTGAATATAACAGGGATGACGAGCAGTACTTC.

The chain uses TRBV28 and TRBJ2-1, with TRBD2 matching 12 bases. The CDR3 consists of 17 residues. V shed 5 bases and J 9 bases; nucleotides not matched to a gene: 14. Per germline, CDR1 MDHEN and CDR2 SYDVKM. The CDR3 DNA reads TGTGCCAGCAGTACTTCTAGCGGGAGGGCTGTTCCCCCTGAGCAGTTCTTC. Amino acids: CASSTSSGRAVPPEQFF.

The chain uses TRBV6-4 and TRBJ2-3, with 16 bases identical to TRBD2. This CDR3 has 17 residues. Trimming took 9 bases from V and 5 from J; bases not matched to a gene: 11. CDR1 and CDR2 (germline): MRHNA, SNTAGT. The CDR3 nucleotides are TGTGCCAGTACTCCCCGAGGGACTAGCGGGGGGGTAGATACGCAGTATTTT. Amino acids: CASTPRGTSGGVDTQYF.

The chain recombines TRBV6-1 with TRBJ2-5; TRBD2 is a possible D gene (5 bases). Germline values: CDR1 MNHNS, CDR2 SASEGT. V was pared by 4 bases and J by 2 bases, with 20 bases between. The CDR3 runs to 17 residues. CDR3 coding DNA: TGTGCCAGCAGTGTACTTATATGGGGAGATTTGCAAGAGACCCAGTACTTC. It yields the protein CASSVLIWGDLQETQYF.

V and J are TRBV7-9 and TRBJ2-7, with 14 bases lining up with TRBD2. Trimming cost V 4 bases and J 10 bases; bases outside gene matches: 12. The CDR3 loop spans 16 amino acids. Germline assignment: CDR1 SEHNR and CDR2 FQNEAQ (reference sequence). For the CDR3, the DNA is TGTGCCAGCAGCTCAGCCCCGGGACTAGCGGGAGTAGGACAGTACTTC. This sequence encodes CASSSAPGLAGVGQYF.

V is TRBV5-5 and J is TRBJ1-4; TRBD1 matches at 7 bases. Germline V CDR1 and CDR2: SGHKS, YYEKEE (reference sequence). The CDR3 contains 15 residues. The V segment lost 5 bases and the J segment 10 bases; nucleotides outside the gene matches: 14. The DNA of the CDR3 is TGTGCCAGCAGACGTGACAGGGCCCCCGCCCGAAAACTGTTTTTT. As protein: CASRRDRAPARKLFF.

This sequence joins TRBV28 and TRBJ2-7, with D perhaps assigned TRBD1 or TRBD2 (5 bases each). This CDR3 region has 13 residues. Germline V gene sequence: CDR1 MDHEN, CDR2 SYDVKM. V shed 8 bases and J shed 5 bases, with 16 bases lying between them. The CDR3 DNA reads as TGTGCCAGCGAGGGGCCCTCCTTCCACGAGCAGTACTTC. Its protein is CASEGPSFHEQYF.

This clone appeared once. The V gene is TRBV28, the J gene TRBJ2-6; D remains ambiguous. Per germline, CDR1 MDHEN and CDR2 SYDVKM. The V end lost 6 bases, the J end lost 0 bases, and 6 bases lay between the germline ends. CDR3 size: 14 residues. This chain's CDR3 is CASRQLSGANVLTF. The DNA of the CDR3 is TGTGCCAGCAGGCAACTCTCTGGGGCCAACGTCCTGACTTTC.

V and J are TRBV6-5 and TRBJ1-1; D remains unclear. This CDR3 region has 13 residues. Germline CDR1 reads MNHEY; CDR2 reads SVGAGI. With 6 bases removed from V and 3 bases from J, the gap between germline ends came to 11 bases. This CDR3 is CASRSWWDTEAFF. DNA of the CDR3: TGTGCCAGCAGGAGCTGGTGGGACACTGAAGCTTTCTTT.

The V call is TRBV15, the J call TRBJ1-2; the D is unclear. This CDR3 has 16 residues. V was cut by 1 base and J by 4 bases, with 16 bases left in between. Germline assignment: CDR1 LNHNV and CDR2 YYDKDF (reference sequence). Here the CDR3 reads CATSRAEATTSYGYTF. The CDR3 nucleotides are TGTGCCACCAGCAGAGCGGAGGCCACGACTTCCTATGGCTACACCTTC.

This chain uses TRBV11-2 with TRBJ2-7; tentative D call: TRBD1 (5 bases). Per germline, CDR1 SGHAT and CDR2 FQNNGV. The V end lost 5 bases, the J end lost 3 bases, and 8 bases lay between the germline ends. The CDR3 runs 12 residues. The CDR3 here is CASSLDIYEQYF. CDR3 DNA: TGTGCCAGCAGCCTGGACATCTACGAGCAGTACTTC.

V and J are TRBV2 and TRBJ2-3; 8 bases map to TRBD2. V lost 5 bases and J lost 6; bases outside the gene matches: 7. This CDR3 region has 14 residues. CDR1 and CDR2 from the germline V gene are SNHLY and FYNNEI. The CDR3 DNA sequence: TGTGCCAGCAGTTTACTAGCGGTGGGGGATACGCAGTATTTT. Encoded protein: CASSLLAVGDTQYF.

The chain couples TRBV13 to TRBJ1-2; TRBD1 is a possible D gene (6 bases). Germline V gene sequence: CDR1 PRHDT, CDR2 FYEKMQ (reference sequence). This CDR3 region has 15 residues. Trimming took 5 bases from V and 6 from J, leaving 19 bases between them. CDR3 coding DNA: TGTGCCAGCAGCACCTTAGACCAGGGGCGAGATGGCTACACCTTC. Translating gives CASSTLDQGRDGYTF.

J is TRBJ2-1 and V is TRBV9; TRBD2 aligns across 8 bases. Per the germline V gene, CDR1 is SGDLS and CDR2 is YYNGEE. Trimming removed 2 bases from V and 4 bases from J; junction bases left unmatched: 5. This CDR3 is built from 15 residues. The CDR3, as DNA: TGTGCCAGCAGCGTTCGAGCGGGAGCTTACAATGAGCAGTTCTTC. It encodes CASSVRAGAYNEQFF.